These 10 T cell receptor beta chains share one sample of origin, sequenced in a study of CD8+CD57+ T cells in acquired aplastic anemia. Patients who underwent sequencing had shown CD8+CD57+ cell expansion by flow cytometry. The use of genomic DNA as template underpinned the TCR beta VDJ and CDR3 profiling. TCRdb re-derived calls from the reads in MiXCR, one entry per CDR3 protein. This table holds 160,000 or so distinct CDR3 sequences, around 52% found once. Source material: sorted CD4+, CD8+, or CD8+CD57+ T cells (not recorded which) from PBMCs. These receptors were collected from a human donor with aplastic anemia.

This clonotype was counted only a few times. The DNA of the CDR3 is TGTGCCAGCCATGGACAGGGGAGGGATCAGCCCCAGCATTTT. As protein: CASHGQGRDQPQHF. The rearrangement links TRBV19 to TRBJ1-5, with 9 bases identical to TRBD1. The CDR3 has 14 residues. After removal of 9 bases from V and 5 bases from J, the junction contained 8 bases not matched to a gene. CDR1 is LNHDA and CDR2 is SQIVND in the germline V gene (reference sequence).

This clonotype was detected many times. This chain links TRBV25-1 with TRBJ1-1; 7 bases agree with TRBD1. CDR1 and CDR2 from the germline V gene are MGHDK and SYGVNS. The CDR3 consists of 13 residues. V dropped 7 bases and J dropped 3; count of bases not matched to a gene: 5. CDR3 nucleotide sequence: TGTGCCAGCACCAGGGGGGCAGACACTGAAGCTTTCTTT. Translating gives CASTRGADTEAFF. The whole variable domain, filled in from reference TRBV25-1 and TRBJ1-1, reads EADIYQTPRYLVIGTGKKITLECSQTMGHDKMYWYQQDPGMELHLIHYSYGVNSTEKGDLSSESTVSRIRTEHFPLTLESARPSHTSQYLCASTRGADTEAFFGQGTRLTVV.

The V and J genes are TRBV24-1 and TRBJ1-2; 12 nucleotides align to TRBD1. V lost 8 bases to trimming and J lost 4 bases; unmatched junction nucleotides: 4. This CDR3 comprises 14 residues. Germline V gene data show CDR1 as KGHDR and CDR2 as SFDVKD. The CDR3 DNA reads TGTGCCACCAAGGGACAGGGGGCTTCCTATGGCTACACCTTC. Translated, it gives CATKGQGASYGYTF.

V gene TRBV7-3 combines with J gene TRBJ1-2, with D possibly being TRBD1 (5 bases). Germline assignment: CDR1 SGHTA and CDR2 FQGTGA. There are 13 residues in the CDR3. Between the trimmed V and J ends, which lost 6 bases and 8 bases, there was a span of 16 bases. This chain's CDR3 is CASSEEGMGGYTF. The CDR3 DNA sequence: TGTGCCAGCAGTGAGGAGGGGATGGGAGGCTACACCTTC.

This clonotype was recorded many times. The rearrangement uses TRBV5-4 and TRBJ2-7; 8 nucleotides agree with TRBD2. Germline CDR1 reads SGHNT; CDR2 reads YYREEE (reference sequence). There are 14 residues in the CDR3. The V and J ends lost 2 bases and 0 bases, in that order; junction bases with no gene match: 1. DNA of the CDR3: TGTGCCAGCAGCTTCGGGACTAGCTCCTACGAGCAGTACTTC. Residues: CASSFGTSSYEQYF.

The chain has TRBV7-6 and TRBJ2-1; tentative D call: TRBD2 (7 bases). The CDR3 extends over 20 amino acids. Trimming removed 0 bases from V and 6 bases from J, with 27 bases in between. Looked up from germline, CDR1 is SGHVS and CDR2 is FNYEAQ. CDR3 DNA: TGTGCCAGCAGCTTAGCGTGGGGAGAGGGGGGGCACTTTGGGACCAATGAGCAGTTCTTC. It codes for CASSLAWGEGGHFGTNEQFF.

This clonotype was counted ten times or more. The rearrangement links TRBV29-1 to TRBJ1-1, with unresolved D. The CDR3 consists of 10 residues. The germline V and J ends were trimmed by 5 bases and 8 bases, with 9 bases remaining between them. CDR1 SQVTM and CDR2 ANQGSEA come from the germline V gene. The chain's CDR3 is CSVRRAEAFF. In DNA form, the CDR3 reads TGCAGCGTTCGCAGAGCAGAAGCTTTCTTT.

The genes are TRBV13 and TRBJ2-3; 10 bases match TRBD2. The CDR3 length is 18 residues. Per germline, CDR1 PRHDT and CDR2 FYEKMQ (reference sequence). The V gene end was trimmed by 0 bases and the J gene end by 5 bases; junction bases not matched to a gene: 11. The CDR3 spells CASSLGQGLGLAEDTQYF. DNA for the CDR3: TGTGCCAGCAGCTTAGGACAGGGCCTCGGACTAGCGGAAGATACGCAGTATTTT. The whole variable domain, filled in from reference TRBV13 and TRBJ2-3, reads AAGVIQSPRHLIKEKRETATLKCYPIPRHDTVYWYQQGPGQDPQFLISFYEKMQSDKGSIPDRFSAQQFSDYHSELNMSSLELGDSALYFCASSLGQGLGLAEDTQYFGPGTRLTVL.

This clonotype was observed once. The rearrangement links TRBV7-6 to TRBJ1-4; D unresolved. This CDR3 region has 15 residues. CDR1 is SGHVS, CDR2 FNYEAQ, per germline. V was clipped by 5 bases and J by 7 bases, with 17 bases between them. Here the CDR3 DNA reads TGTGCCAGCAGCCAATACGATAAGGGATTTGAAAAACTGTTTTTT. Amino acids: CASSQYDKGFEKLFF.

The rearrangement joins TRBV10-3 to TRBJ1-2, with D possibly matching TRBD1 (5 bases). The germline V gene encodes CDR1 ENHRY and CDR2 SYGVKD. The germline V and J ends were trimmed by 0 bases and 9 bases, with 17 bases remaining between them. The CDR3 covers 15 residues. The CDR3 spells CAISESSRGGRSYTF. For the CDR3, the DNA is TGTGCCATCAGTGAGTCCTCACGGGGGGGTCGGAGCTACACCTTC.